This T cell receptor beta chain was profiled in a study of blood T cell repertoires in COVID-19. Looking at the study overall: Sites across the United States, Italy and Spain contributed samples from acute and convalescent COVID-19. Sample material is recorded as cDNA or gDNA derived from T cells, B-cell-depleted T cells, or PBMCs.

Original processing notes: Researchers report that nucleated cell counts were estimated from reference gene primer amplification. Some clones are missing from TCRdb's copy, which holds only in-frame ones; the method was immunoSEQ multiplex PCR. V, J and clone size are taken as reported in that table, and D and trimming were inferred from the DNA itself. The sample holds a few hundred thousand clones, 89% seen once. The germline V gene encodes CDR1 GTSNPN and CDR2 SVGIG (reference sequence). The germline V and J ends were trimmed by 0 bases and 6 bases, with 14 bases remaining between them. The CDR3 covers 14 residues. In its sample, this clone was seen once.

The chain links TRBV30 to TRBJ1-1; TRBD1 might be the D (6 bases). This TCR derives from a man over 45 with acute or convalescent COVID-19. Sequences were obtained from peripheral blood. The CDR3 loop reads CAWSVGQHLPEAFF. DNA of the CDR3: TGTGCCTGGAGTGTAGGACAGCACCTCCCTGAAGCTTTCTTT.